A single sample gave rise to the 17 T cell receptor beta chains below, sequenced in a study of beta chain features in type 1 diabetes. Regarding the study as a whole: Type 1 diabetes patients had moderately but significantly shorter TCRB CDR3s in all four CD4+ subsets.

Their antigen targets remain unknown. The whole isolated RNA underwent reverse transcription, so sequencing captured expressed TCRB transcripts. The table came from immunoSEQ multiplex PCR; TCRdb's copy has only in-frame clones and leaves some out. The sample shows around 260,000 clones, roughly 22% of them seen only once. What was sequenced was naive CD4+ T cells from blood. These receptors came from a woman between 40 and 50 years old with type 1 diabetes.

The V call is TRBV4-1, the J call TRBJ2-7, with 8 bases that match TRBD1. With V trimmed by 1 base and J by 4 bases, 6 bases remained unmatched. The CDR3 runs to 15 residues. Germline CDR1 reads MGHRA; CDR2 reads YSYEKL. The CDR3 region is CASSQVKTGDYEQYF. The CDR3 DNA is TGCGCCAGCAGCCAAGTCAAGACAGGGGATTACGAGCAGTACTTC.

The chain carries TRBV7-3 and TRBJ1-2; 9 bases align to TRBD1. CDR3 size: 14 residues. The trim removed 3 bases at V and 7 bases at J, leaving 6 bases unmatched. The germline V gene has CDR1 SGHTA and CDR2 FQGTGA. CDR3 loop: CASSLTGTGLGYTF. CDR3 in DNA: TGTGCCAGCAGCTTGACCGGGACAGGGCTTGGCTACACCTTC.

V and J are TRBV5-6 and TRBJ1-1, with a possible D match to TRBD1 (6 bases). The V end was cut by 0 bases, the J end by 4 bases, with 13 bases between. The CDR3 contains 15 residues. CDR1 and CDR2 (germline): SGHDT, YYEEEE. CDR3 sequence (DNA): TGTGCCAGCAGCTTGGGGTGGGGAGGGGGCACTGAAGCTTTCTTT. Translation: CASSLGWGGGTEAFF.

The genes are TRBV19 and TRBJ2-3; 8 bases agree with TRBD1. Germline CDR1 reads LNHDA; CDR2 reads SQIVND (reference sequence). This CDR3 is 15 amino acids long. With V trimmed by 4 bases and J by 4 bases, 7 bases remained unmatched. The CDR3 region has the DNA TGTGCCAGTAGTACCATCACACAGGGGGCAGATACGCAGTATTTT. It is translated as CASSTITQGADTQYF.

The CDR3 loop reads CASSFGQYGYTF. DNA for the CDR3: TGTGCCAGCAGCTTTGGACAGTATGGCTACACCTTC. The chain couples TRBV7-9 to TRBJ1-2; a possible D gene is TRBD1 (6 bases). There are 12 residues in the CDR3. The V end lost 3 bases, the J end lost 5 bases, and 7 bases lay between the germline ends. Germline lookup yields CDR1 SEHNR and CDR2 FQNEAQ (reference sequence). Drawing the rest from reference TRBV7-9 and TRBJ1-2, the complete variable domain is DTGVSQNPRHKITKRGQNVTFRCDPISEHNRLYWYRQTLGQGPEFLTYFQNEAQLEKSRLLSDRFSAERPKGSFSTLEIQRTEQGDSAMYLCASSFGQYGYTFGSGTRLTVV.

J is TRBJ1-3 and V is TRBV4-3, with D maybe TRBD1 (5 bases). Germline lookup yields CDR1 LGHNA and CDR2 YSLEER. The CDR3 consists of 15 residues. The V gene lost 1 base and the J gene lost 6 bases, with 13 bases spanning the gap. The CDR3 nucleotides read TGCGCCAGCAGCCAAGTGGCCGGCGGGGCAAACACCATATATTTT. Translating it yields CASSQVAGGANTIYF.

CDR3 sequence: CASSGAGELFF. The CDR3 DNA reads as TGTGCCAGTTCAGGGGCCGGGGAGCTGTTTTTT. The chain joins TRBV19 to TRBJ2-2; a weak D match, TRBD1 (6 bases). The length of the CDR3 is 11 residues. Germline CDR1 and CDR2: LNHDA and SQIVND (reference sequence). V lost 8 bases, J lost 6 bases, and 7 bases lay in between.

Regarding this clone: Distinct nucleotide sequences in the sample also encode this CDR3. The gene calls are TRBV2 and TRBJ2-3; D unclear. CDR3 size: 11 residues. V was clipped by 5 bases and J by 2 bases, with 2 bases between them. Germline CDR1 SNHLY, CDR2 FYNNEI. The chain's CDR3 is CASSLTDTQYF. The CDR3 DNA reads as TGTGCCAGCAGTCTCACAGATACGCAGTATTTT. Supplemented by reference TRBV2 and TRBJ2-3, the full variable domain reads EPEVTQTPSHQVTQMGQEVILRCVPISNHLYFYWYRQILGQKVEFLVSFYNNEISEKSEIFDDQFSVERPDGSNFTLKIRSTKLEDSAMYFCASSLTDTQYFGPGTRLTVL.

The V call is TRBV25-1, the J call TRBJ2-5; TRBD2 matches 8 bases. Germline CDR1 MGHDK, CDR2 SYGVNS. This CDR3 region has 13 residues. Trimming took 4 bases from V and 4 from J; bases not matched to a gene: 2. Here the CDR3 reads CASSAGGGETQYF. The CDR3 DNA reads as TGTGCCAGCAGTGCGGGAGGGGGAGAGACCCAGTACTTC.

The chain combines TRBV5-1 with TRBJ1-4; D not certain. Trimming cost V 4 bases and J 5 bases, with 18 bases left between them. There are 16 residues in the CDR3. Germline CDR1 and CDR2: SGHRS and YFSETQ. The CDR3 sequence is CASSPVDAGRNEKLFF. CDR3 DNA: TGCGCCAGCAGCCCGGTTGATGCGGGGAGGAATGAAAAACTGTTTTTT. The whole variable domain, remainder taken from reference TRBV5-1 and TRBJ1-4, is KAGVTQTPRYLIKTRGQQVTLSCSPISGHRSVSWYQQTPGQGLQFLFEYFSETQRNKGNFPGRFSGRQFSNSRSEMNVSTLELGDSALYLCASSPVDAGRNEKLFFGSGTQLSVL.

V usage is TRBV27 and J usage is TRBJ2-5; no reliable D call. V was pared by 1 base and J by 4 bases, with 10 bases between. Germline CDR1 reads MNHEY; CDR2 reads SMNVEV (reference sequence). The CDR3 has 14 amino acids. This CDR3 is CASSLLALRETQYF. The CDR3 DNA follows: TGTGCCAGCAGTTTATTGGCCTTAAGAGAGACCCAGTACTTC.

As for this clone: This CDR3 is also generated by other DNA sequences in the sample. This sequence joins TRBV18 and TRBJ1-1; weak D call: TRBD1 (5 bases). Trimming left V 3 bases short and J 0 bases short, with 8 bases between. Looked up from germline, CDR1 is KGHSH and CDR2 is LQKENI. The CDR3 runs 14 residues. CDR3 sequence (DNA): TGTGCCAGCTCACCCGGGGGACTGAACACTGAAGCTTTCTTT. Residues: CASSPGGLNTEAFF.

The chain employs TRBV11-2 and TRBJ2-3; the match to TRBD2 covers 16 bases. Losses at the gene ends were 5 bases for V and 2 bases for J; bases not matched to a gene: 4. The CDR3 has 17 residues. Germline CDR1 SGHAT, CDR2 FQNNGV. The DNA of the CDR3 is TGTGCCAGCAGCCTCGGGACTAGCGGGAGGGTCACAGATACGCAGTATTTT. This sequence encodes CASSLGTSGRVTDTQYF.

The chain uses TRBV27 and TRBJ1-5; D call uncertain. Germline lookup yields CDR1 MNHEY and CDR2 SMNVEV (reference sequence). V lost 4 bases and J lost 0, with 7 bases in between. CDR3 length: 14 residues. CDR3 nucleotides: TGTGCCAGCAGTTCCACCTATAGCAATCAGCCCCAGCATTTT. It is translated as CASSSTYSNQPQHF.

This clone was detected a few times. The rearrangement links TRBV25-1 to TRBJ1-1; 9 bases align to TRBD1. The germline V gene encodes CDR1 MGHDK and CDR2 SYGVNS. Losses at the gene ends were 7 bases for V and 2 bases for J; bases not matched to a gene: 5. This CDR3 is built from 14 residues. CDR3: CASTQGQGNTEAFF. The CDR3 DNA follows: TGTGCCAGCACCCAGGGACAGGGAAACACTGAAGCTTTCTTT.

The chain carries TRBV6-1 and TRBJ2-1; 10 bases map to TRBD1. V lost 3 bases and J lost 4; bases outside the gene matches: 9. Germline loops: CDR1 MNHNS, CDR2 SASEGT. The CDR3 consists of 17 residues. The CDR3 nucleotides read TGTGCCAGCAGTGAGAGACAGGGGGCGCAGAGGTACAATGAGCAGTTCTTC. Protein sequence: CASSERQGAQRYNEQFF.

This clone was seen only once. The chain combines TRBV5-4 with TRBJ2-5; 13 positions match TRBD2. Germline-derived CDR1 and CDR2 are SGHNT and YYREEE (reference sequence). With V trimmed by 4 bases and J by 5 bases, 8 bases remained unmatched. This CDR3 comprises 16 residues. The CDR3 protein is CASSPRTSGGGETQYF. CDR3 coding DNA: TGTGCCAGCAGCCCCCGGACTAGCGGGGGAGGGGAGACCCAGTACTTC.